Sequencing of this TCR beta chain was carried out in a study of T cell responses to AZD1222 COVID-19 vaccine. Study details: Pooled together were second doses at about 4 or about 12 weeks. Study-wide findings and caveats: Spike-specific TCR depth and breadth grew after two AZD1222 doses.

Assay: immunoSEQ multiplex PCR; the TCRdb copy retains only in-frame clones and omits some. The sample holds about 130,000 clones, around 89% seen once. V lost 3 bases, J lost 1 base, and 25 bases lay in between. The CDR3 covers 19 residues. In germline, CDR1 is LNHDA, CDR2 SQIVND (reference sequence). Of note for this clone: The target antigen is unknown.

This specimen was peripheral blood, taken on day 0 of AZD1222 vaccination. The chain carries TRBV19 and TRBJ2-7; TRBD1 or TRBD2 may be the D gene (5 bases each). The clonotype comes from an adult in good health. Here the CDR3 DNA reads TGTGCCAGTAGTATCAGGCGACAGTTCTGGGAGAGCGGATCCTACGAGCAGTACTTC. Translating gives CASSIRRQFWESGSYEQYF. Looking up the rest from reference TRBV19 and TRBJ2-7 gives the full variable domain: DGGITQSPKYLFRKEGQNVTLSCEQNLNHDAMYWYRQDPGQGLRLIYYSQIVNDFQKGDIAEGYSVSREKKESFPLTVTSAQKNPTAFYLCASSIRRQFWESGSYEQYFGPGTRLTVT.